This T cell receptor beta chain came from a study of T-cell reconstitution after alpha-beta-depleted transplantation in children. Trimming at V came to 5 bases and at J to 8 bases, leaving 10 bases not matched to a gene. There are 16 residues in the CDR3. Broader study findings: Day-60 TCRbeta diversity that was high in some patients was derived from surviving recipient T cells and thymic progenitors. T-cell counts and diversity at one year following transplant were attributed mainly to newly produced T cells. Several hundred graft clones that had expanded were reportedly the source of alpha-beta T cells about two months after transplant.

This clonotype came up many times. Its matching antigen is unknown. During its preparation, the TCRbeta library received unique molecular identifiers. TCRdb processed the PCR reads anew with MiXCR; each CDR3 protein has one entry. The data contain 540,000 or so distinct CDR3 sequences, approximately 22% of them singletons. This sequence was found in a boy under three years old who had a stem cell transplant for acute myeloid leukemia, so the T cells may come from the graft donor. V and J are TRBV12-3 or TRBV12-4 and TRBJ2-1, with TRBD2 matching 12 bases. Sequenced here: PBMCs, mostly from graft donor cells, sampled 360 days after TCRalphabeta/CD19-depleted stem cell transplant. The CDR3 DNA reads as TGTGCCAGCAGTCCCACACTAGCGGGGGGCGGGGATGAGCAGTTCTTC. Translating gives CASSPTLAGGGDEQFF.